These 10 T cell receptor beta chains were sequenced from one sample in a study of a mutant IDH1 vaccine in newly diagnosed glioma. TCRdb's copy holds only in-frame clones and misses some; the assay was immunoSEQ multiplex PCR. The table has around 60,000 clones, approximately 81% seen once. For these TCRs, the target antigens are not known. Time point indicated: week 35, safety follow-up. The investigators gave 300 ug of mutant IDH1 20-mer peptide in each vaccine dose, together with topical imiquimod. The specimen comprised PBMCs, sampled from a glioma patient whose treatment included an IDH1 peptide vaccine. The receptors derive from a man between 25 and 39 years old with glioma.

This chain joins TRBV11-3 and TRBJ2-3; D gene ambiguous. The CDR3 runs to 16 residues. Per germline, CDR1 SGHNT and CDR2 YENEEA. The germline V and J ends were trimmed by 1 base and 0 bases, with 11 bases remaining between them. This CDR3 reads CASSLGETTSTDTQYF. The DNA for the CDR3 is TGTGCCAGCAGCTTAGGCGAAACCACAAGCACAGATACGCAGTATTTT.

The table lists this clone with a count of one. The V gene is TRBV5-6, the J gene TRBJ2-2, with D perhaps TRBD1 (5 bases). This CDR3 region has 17 residues. V was shortened by 0 bases and J by 2 bases, with 14 bases between the two germline ends. In germline, CDR1 is SGHDT, CDR2 YYEEEE. CDR3 in DNA: TGTGCCAGCAGCTTGGACGTGGGCAGGGTAAACACCGGGGAGCTGTTTTTT. Translating gives CASSLDVGRVNTGELFF.

The V and J genes are TRBV6-1 and TRBJ2-2, with 10 bases matching TRBD1. The CDR3 length is 16 residues. With 1 base clipped from V and 5 bases from J, the junction kept 4 bases outside the gene matches. The germline gives CDR1 MNHNS, CDR2 SASEGT. CDR3 sequence: CASSEGQGAGTGELFF. CDR3 sequence (DNA): TGTGCCAGCAGTGAAGGACAGGGGGCAGGGACCGGGGAGCTGTTTTTT.

The rearrangement joins TRBV5-4 to TRBJ1-4; D remains unclear. Germline loops: CDR1 SGHNT, CDR2 YYREEE (reference sequence). The CDR3 extends over 13 amino acids. Trimming pared 3 bases from V and 8 bases from J, leaving 11 bases between. This chain's CDR3 is CASSSRTGEKLFF. CDR3 DNA sequence: TGTGCCAGCAGCTCGCGGACGGGGGAAAAACTGTTTTTT.

The chain couples TRBV11-2 to TRBJ1-1, with no clear D. V gave up 5 bases and J gave up 7 bases, with 14 bases separating them. Germline loops: CDR1 SGHAT, CDR2 FQNNGV. The CDR3 runs to 13 residues. CDR3 in DNA: TGTGCCAGCAGCCTAGCCAGGAGTGGTGAAGCTTTCTTT. Its protein is CASSLARSGEAFF. The variable domain in full, completed from reference TRBV11-2 and TRBJ1-1, reads EAGVAQSPRYKIIEKRQSVAFWCNPISGHATLYWYQQILGQGPKLLIQFQNNGVVDDSQLPKDRFSAERLKGVDSTLKIQPAKLEDSAVYLCASSLARSGEAFFGQGTRLTVV.

This clone was seen more than once but under ten times. V gene TRBV6-6 combines with J gene TRBJ2-7, with TRBD1 identical over 11 bases. V gave up 8 bases and J gave up 3 bases; unmatched junction bases: 0. The V gene's germline CDR1 is MNHNY and CDR2 SVGAGI (reference sequence). The CDR3 runs to 12 residues. CDR3 coding DNA: TGTGCCAGCGGGACAGGGGGCTACGAGCAGTACTTC. Amino acids: CASGTGGYEQYF.

The V call is TRBV21-1, the J call TRBJ1-6. TRBV21-1 is assigned pseudogene status. The CDR3 is 15 amino acids. The CDR3 spells CASSPPGDFPSPLHF. The DNA for the CDR3 is TGTGCCAGCAGCCCCCCGGGGGACTTTCCCTCACCCCTCCACTTT.

This clone has just a few counts. The V gene is TRBV10-1, the J gene TRBJ1-1; D unclear. The V end was cut by 2 bases, the J end by 5 bases, with 12 bases between. Germline CDR1 WNHNN, CDR2 SYGVQD (reference sequence). The CDR3 has 14 residues. The chain's CDR3 is CASSEVRAGTEAFF. In DNA, the CDR3 is TGCGCCAGCAGTGAGGTGAGGGCCGGTACTGAAGCTTTCTTT.

The J gene is TRBJ1-2, the V gene TRBV5-1; a possible D gene is TRBD1 (6 bases). Germline CDR1 and CDR2: SGHRS and YFSETQ. V shed 0 bases and J shed 8 bases, with 14 bases lying between them. This CDR3 region has 14 residues. The CDR3 protein is CASSLEGGARGYTF. The CDR3 DNA reads TGCGCCAGCAGCTTGGAGGGGGGCGCGCGGGGCTACACCTTC.

This clone was seen just once. This chain links TRBV6-1 with TRBJ2-7; no clear D gene. The CDR3 spans 15 residues. The germline V and J ends were trimmed by 1 base and 3 bases, with 13 bases remaining between them. The germline V gene has CDR1 MNHNS and CDR2 SASEGT. The CDR3 DNA reads as TGTGCCAGCAGTGAAGTGATGGCAGCCTACTACGAGCAGTACTTC. Translated, it gives CASSEVMAAYYEQYF.